One and the same sample provided the 26 T cell receptor beta chains below, sequenced in a study of blood T cells in healthy people across ages. Through a sample-barcoded 5' primer and a J-beta primer mix, a second PCR was run for roughly 6 to 11 cycles. TCRdb re-derived calls from the 5' RACE reads in MiXCR, one entry per CDR3 protein. The sample lists 600,000 or so distinct CDR3 sequences, about 30% occurring once. Sequencing was carried out using blood. The receptors originated from a woman older than 75 in good health.

In its sample, this clonotype was seen many times. The chain is built from TRBV12-3 or TRBV12-4 and TRBJ1-6, with D possibly TRBD1 on 6 matching bases. The CDR3 consists of 15 residues. V gave up 2 bases and J gave up 6 bases, with 11 bases separating them. The CDR3 reads CASSLRAGVNSPLHF. The CDR3 DNA sequence: TGTGCCAGCAGTTTACGGGCAGGGGTTAATTCACCCCTCCACTTT.

This chain connects TRBV24-1 to TRBJ1-2; D gene ambiguous. Germline V gene lookup returns CDR1 KGHDR and CDR2 SFDVKD. The CDR3 runs 15 residues. V was cut by 2 bases and J by 4 bases, with 13 bases left in between. The CDR3 loop reads CATSDSAGGFYGYTF. As DNA, the CDR3 is TGTGCCACCAGTGATTCGGCGGGAGGATTCTATGGCTACACCTTC.

Remarks on this clonotype: This may be a read error: a much more frequent sequence differs by one nucleotide. This chain links TRBV11-2 with TRBJ2-1, with D possibly called TRBD1 or TRBD2 (5 bases each). The end of the DNA aligns better with TRBJ2-7, so the J call may be wrong. The CDR3 is made up of 16 amino acids. Germline values: CDR1 SGHAT, CDR2 FQNNGV. CDR3 region: CASSRGASSSYNEQYF. The CDR3 DNA reads TGTGCCAGCAGCCGGGGCGCTTCCAGCTCCTACAATGAGCAGTACTTC.

This clonotype was detected ten times or more. The CDR3 region has the DNA TGCGCCAGCAGCTTGCAGGGGGCCGACGAGACCCAGTACTTC. This codes for CASSLQGADETQYF. The chain has TRBV5-1 and TRBJ2-5, with TRBD1 matching over 8 bases. The germline V gene encodes CDR1 SGHRS and CDR2 YFSETQ. Trimming at V came to 1 base and at J to 5 bases, leaving 4 bases not matched to a gene. CDR3 length equals 14 residues.

This clonotype came up a few times. This rearrangement joins TRBV29-1 to TRBJ1-5; D gene unclear. The CDR3 totals 13 residues. The germline CDR1 and CDR2 sequences are SQVTM and ANQGSEA. V was pared by 4 bases and J by 4 bases, with 11 bases between. For the CDR3, the DNA is TGCAGCGTTGGGAGATCCTTAAATCAGCCCCAGCATTTT. It encodes CSVGRSLNQPQHF. The complete variable domain, with remaining parts taken from reference TRBV29-1 and TRBJ1-5, reads SAVISQKPSRDICQRGTSLTIQCQVDSQVTMMFWYRQQPGQSLTLIATANQGSEATYESGFVIDKFPISRPNLTFSTLTVSNMSPEDSSIYLCSVGRSLNQPQHFGDGTRLSIL.

This sequence joins TRBV7-3 and TRBJ2-5, with 12 bases that match TRBD2. The ends lost 4 bases at V and 11 bases at J; junction bases unmatched: 14. This CDR3 has 16 amino acids. Germline assignment: CDR1 SGHTA and CDR2 FQGTGA. CDR3 loop: CASSSEVGLAGFEQYF. The DNA of the CDR3 is TGTGCCAGCAGCTCCGAGGTGGGACTAGCGGGTTTTGAGCAGTACTTC.

The rearrangement uses TRBV20-1 and TRBJ1-2; possible D gene TRBD1, 5 bases. Germline CDR1 DFQATT, CDR2 SNEGSKA (reference sequence). The CDR3 covers 13 residues. The V end lost 3 bases, the J end lost 6 bases, and 14 bases lay between the germline ends. CDR3 in DNA: TGCAGTGCTAGGGAGGGACTCCCGAATGGCTACACCTTC. Translating gives CSAREGLPNGYTF.

This clonotype was seen more than once but under ten times. The genes are TRBV28 and TRBJ2-3; 9 bases fit TRBD1. This CDR3 has 16 residues. CDR1 and CDR2 from the germline V gene are MDHEN and SYDVKM. The V and J ends lost 6 bases and 1 base, in that order; junction bases with no gene match: 8. CDR3 region: CASRKNRGLGTDTQYF. The CDR3 coding sequence is TGTGCCAGCAGAAAAAACAGGGGGCTCGGCACAGATACGCAGTATTTT.

This clonotype has a count of ten or more. CDR3 bases: TGCGCCAGCAGCCAGGGACAGACAAAGGACTATGGCTACACCTTC. Its protein is CASSQGQTKDYGYTF. The J gene is TRBJ1-2, the V gene TRBV4-1, with 7 bases fitting TRBD1. CDR1 and CDR2 from the germline V gene are MGHRA and YSYEKL. The CDR3 extends over 15 amino acids. V shed 3 bases, J shed 3 bases, and the junction held 7 bases outside the gene matches.

Regarding this clonotype: At one of its ends the junction is not consistent with the germline gene, which may arise from a read error. This chain joins TRBV6-6 and TRBJ2-2; 7 nucleotides align to TRBD2. CDR1 is MNHNY, CDR2 SVGAGI, per germline (reference sequence). This CDR3 is 16 amino acids long. Here the CDR3 DNA reads TGTGCTAGCAGTTACTCGGGCGGGGGTCGGTCCGGGGAGCTGTTTTTT. Protein sequence: CASSYSGGGRSGELFF.

This clonotype was detected many times. The V gene is TRBV27, the J gene TRBJ1-6; 8 nucleotides line up with TRBD1. CDR3 length: 15 amino acids. Germline V gene sequence: CDR1 MNHEY, CDR2 SMNVEV (reference sequence). V dropped 5 bases and J dropped 7; count of bases not matched to a gene: 7. CDR3 protein: CASSAQGARNSPLHF. The CDR3 coding sequence is TGTGCCAGCAGTGCCCAGGGGGCGCGCAATTCACCCCTCCACTTT.

Comment on this clonotype: This clone may be a read error of a much larger clone one base away. V gene TRBV28 combines with J gene TRBJ2-1; TRBD2 matches at 8 bases. The CDR3 is 14 amino acids. Looked up from germline, CDR1 is MDHEN and CDR2 is SYDVKM. The CDR3 region has the DNA TGTGTCAGCAGCCCAGGCGGGGGGTACAATGAGCAGTTCTTC. Protein sequence: CVSSPGGGYNEQFF.

V usage is TRBV30 and J usage is TRBJ2-1; the match to TRBD2 covers 8 bases. V gave up 5 bases and J gave up 5 bases; unmatched junction bases: 5. The CDR3 has 13 amino acids. CDR1 and CDR2 (germline): GTSNPN, SVGIG (reference sequence). The CDR3, as DNA: TGTGCCTGGTCGACTAGCGCTGACAATGAGCAGTTCTTC. Its translation is CAWSTSADNEQFF.

The sample holds many counts of this clonotype. This sequence joins TRBV6-1 and TRBJ2-1, with D possibly matching TRBD2 (6 bases). Trimming took 2 bases from V and 11 from J, leaving 19 bases between them. This CDR3 comprises 15 residues. Germline CDR1 reads MNHNS; CDR2 reads SASEGT. CDR3 coding DNA: TGTGCCAGCAGTGAAAGGCGGGACGGCGCGAGAAAGCAGTTCTTC. Its translation: CASSERRDGARKQFF.

This clonotype appeared a single time. V gene TRBV27 combines with J gene TRBJ1-5, with D possibly matching TRBD1 (6 bases). The V end lost 8 bases, the J end lost 8 bases, and 16 bases lay between the germline ends. The CDR3 covers 13 residues. Germline V lookup: CDR1 MNHEY, CDR2 SMNVEV (reference sequence). CDR3 sequence reads: CASGRGGSKPQHF. The DNA for the CDR3 is TGTGCCAGCGGAAGGGGGGGCAGTAAGCCCCAGCATTTT.

This clonotype was recorded at least ten times. The V gene is TRBV5-1, the J gene TRBJ2-7; D gene uncertain. Trimming took off 3 bases at V and 6 bases at J, with 16 bases between the two ends. Germline lookup yields CDR1 SGHRS and CDR2 YFSETQ. The CDR3 loop spans 14 amino acids. CDR3 nucleotide sequence: TGCGCCAGCAGCTCTCAAGTAGGTTCGCGCGAGCAGTACTTC. It is translated as CASSSQVGSREQYF.

The rearrangement joins TRBV10-3 to TRBJ2-2; TRBD1 agrees at 7 bases. The V and J ends lost 8 bases and 5 bases, in that order; junction bases with no gene match: 8. Per the germline V gene, CDR1 is ENHRY and CDR2 is SYGVKD. The CDR3 has 14 amino acids. As DNA, the CDR3 is TGTGCCATCGCGTCCGGGACAGATACCGGGGAGCTGTTTTTT. This codes for CAIASGTDTGELFF.

This clonotype was seen a handful of times. This clone may be a read error of a much larger clone one base away. This sequence joins TRBV20-1 and TRBJ2-5; D possibly corresponds to TRBD1 (6 bases). The CDR3 sequence is 14 residues long. Germline lookup yields CDR1 DFQATT and CDR2 SNEGSKA (reference sequence). CDR3 DNA: TGCGGTGCTAGAGAATCGAGGGGGAAAGAGACCCAGTACTTC. This sequence encodes CGARESRGKETQYF.

This clonotype was picked up a small number of times. The chain carries TRBV6-1 and TRBJ1-5; D possibly corresponds to TRBD1 (6 bases). The CDR3 sequence is 13 residues long. The germline V gene encodes CDR1 MNHNS and CDR2 SASEGT. V lost 11 bases and J 1 base, leaving 12 bases between the germline ends. In DNA form, the CDR3 reads TGTGCCGGCGGACAGAAGAGCAATCAGCCCCAGCATTTT. It translates to CAGGQKSNQPQHF.

This clonotype has ten or more counts. This clone may be a read error of a much larger clone one base away. The chain has TRBV7-9 and TRBJ2-5; D is unresolved. The CDR3 spans 14 residues. The germline V gene encodes CDR1 SEHNR and CDR2 FQNEAQ (reference sequence). Trimming took off 4 bases at V and 11 bases at J, with 20 bases between the two ends. In DNA, the CDR3 is TGTGCCAGCAGCTCCCCCCGCAGGCACAATGAGCAGTACTTC. Translated: CASSSPRRHNEQYF.

The chain joins TRBV20-1 to TRBJ2-1; D ambiguous. Germline CDR1 and CDR2: DFQATT and SNEGSKA (reference sequence). The CDR3 spans 15 residues. Trimming shortened V by 4 bases and J by 4 bases, and 17 bases separated the two germline ends. In DNA form, the CDR3 reads TGCAGTGCTACTAGTTCGACGGCCACATACAATGAGCAGTTCTTC. Translating it yields CSATSSTATYNEQFF.

At least ten counts were recorded for this clonotype. The genes are TRBV20-1 and TRBJ1-5, with TRBD1 identical over 8 bases. This CDR3 spans 15 amino acids. CDR1 and CDR2 (germline): DFQATT, SNEGSKA (reference sequence). The junction had 8 bases not matched to a gene; V was cut back by 3 bases and J by 4 bases. CDR3 DNA sequence: TGCAGTGCTAGCGGTCTAGACAGGGGAAATCAGCCCCAGCATTTT. Protein product: CSASGLDRGNQPQHF.

This clonotype was found many times. The V and J genes are TRBV28 and TRBJ2-7; 9 nucleotides match TRBD2. V dropped 5 bases and J dropped 3; count of bases not matched to a gene: 8. CDR1 and CDR2 (germline): MDHEN, SYDVKM. CDR3 size: 15 residues. The CDR3 nucleotides read TGTGCCAGCAGTCTAACTAGCGGGCGTCTCTACGAGCAGTACTTC. Translating gives CASSLTSGRLYEQYF.

This chain uses TRBV30 with TRBJ1-5; D gene ambiguous. Looked up from germline, CDR1 is GTSNPN and CDR2 is SVGIG (reference sequence). The V end was cut by 0 bases, the J end by 11 bases, with 11 bases between. The CDR3 length is 12 residues. CDR3 nucleotide sequence: TGTGCCTGGAGTGTACCCGACGGGTCCCAGCATTTT. This gives the protein CAWSVPDGSQHF.

This clonotype appeared many times. The V call is TRBV13, the J call TRBJ2-3, with TRBD2 matching 8 bases. V lost 2 bases, J lost 6 bases, and 7 bases stayed unmatched. This CDR3 is built from 15 residues. The germline V gene has CDR1 PRHDT and CDR2 FYEKMQ (reference sequence). In DNA, the CDR3 is TGTGCCAGCAGCTTACGAGGACTAGCAAGTGATACGCAGTATTTT. This gives the protein CASSLRGLASDTQYF.

Many counts were recorded for this clonotype. The CDR3 region is CAISGEGSNYGYTF. CDR3 coding DNA: TGTGCCATCAGCGGGGAGGGGAGTAACTATGGCTACACCTTC. V and J are TRBV10-3 and TRBJ1-2; D is perhaps TRBD1 (5 bases). The V gene's germline CDR1 is ENHRY and CDR2 SYGVKD. The CDR3 sequence is 14 residues long. Trimming cost V 6 bases and J 1 base, with 12 bases left between them.